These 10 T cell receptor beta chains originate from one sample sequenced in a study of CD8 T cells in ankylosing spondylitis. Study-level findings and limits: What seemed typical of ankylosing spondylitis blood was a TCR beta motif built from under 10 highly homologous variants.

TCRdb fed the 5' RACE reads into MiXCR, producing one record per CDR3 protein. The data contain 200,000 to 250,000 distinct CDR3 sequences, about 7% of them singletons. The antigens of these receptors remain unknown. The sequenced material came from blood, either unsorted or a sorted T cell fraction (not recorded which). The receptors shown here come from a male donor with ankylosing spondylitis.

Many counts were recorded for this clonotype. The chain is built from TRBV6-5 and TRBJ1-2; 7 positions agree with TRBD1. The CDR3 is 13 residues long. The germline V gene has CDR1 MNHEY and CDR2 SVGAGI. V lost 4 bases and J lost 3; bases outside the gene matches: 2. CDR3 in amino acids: CASSFDRDYGYTF. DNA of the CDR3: TGTGCCAGCAGTTTTGACAGGGACTATGGCTACACCTTC.

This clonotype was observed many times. Here the CDR3 reads CASSLGTSGIETQYF. The CDR3 nucleotides are TGTGCCAGCAGCTTAGGGACTAGCGGGATAGAGACCCAGTACTTC. The rearrangement joins TRBV7-2 to TRBJ2-5; TRBD2 agrees at 12 bases. Losses at the gene ends were 1 base for V and 4 bases for J; bases not matched to a gene: 1. Germline CDR1 and CDR2: SGHTA and FQGNSA. The CDR3 spans 15 residues.

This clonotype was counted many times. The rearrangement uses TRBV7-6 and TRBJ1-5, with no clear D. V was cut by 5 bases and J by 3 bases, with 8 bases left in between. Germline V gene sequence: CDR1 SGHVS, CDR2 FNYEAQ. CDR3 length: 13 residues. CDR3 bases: TGTGCCAGCAGCCTAGGCTTCAATCAGCCCCAGCATTTT. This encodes CASSLGFNQPQHF.

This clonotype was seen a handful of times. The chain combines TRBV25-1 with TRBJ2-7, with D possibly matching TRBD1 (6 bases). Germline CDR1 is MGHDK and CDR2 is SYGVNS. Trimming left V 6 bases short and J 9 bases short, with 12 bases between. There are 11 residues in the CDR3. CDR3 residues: CASRQGVGQYF. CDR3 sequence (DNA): TGTGCCAGCAGACAGGGCGTTGGGCAGTACTTC.

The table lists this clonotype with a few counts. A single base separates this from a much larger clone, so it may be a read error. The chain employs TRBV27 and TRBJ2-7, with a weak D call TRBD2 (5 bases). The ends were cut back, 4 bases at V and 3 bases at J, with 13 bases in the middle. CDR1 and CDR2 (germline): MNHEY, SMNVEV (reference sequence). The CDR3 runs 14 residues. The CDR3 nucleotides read TGTGCCAGCAGTTCATCCGGGGTTCACTACGAGCAGTACTTC. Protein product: CASSSSGVHYEQYF.

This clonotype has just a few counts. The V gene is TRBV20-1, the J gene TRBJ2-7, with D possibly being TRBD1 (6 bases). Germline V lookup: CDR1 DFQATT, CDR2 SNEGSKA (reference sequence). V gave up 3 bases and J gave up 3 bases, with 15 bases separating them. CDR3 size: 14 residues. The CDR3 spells CSASLRTAYYEQYF. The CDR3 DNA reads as TGCAGTGCTAGTTTGCGGACAGCCTACTACGAGCAGTACTTC.

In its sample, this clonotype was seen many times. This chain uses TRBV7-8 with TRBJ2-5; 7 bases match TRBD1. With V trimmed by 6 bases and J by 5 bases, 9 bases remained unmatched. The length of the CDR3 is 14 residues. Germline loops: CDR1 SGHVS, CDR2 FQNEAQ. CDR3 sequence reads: CASRTGLGLETQYF. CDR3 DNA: TGTGCCAGCAGGACAGGGTTGGGGTTGGAGACCCAGTACTTC.

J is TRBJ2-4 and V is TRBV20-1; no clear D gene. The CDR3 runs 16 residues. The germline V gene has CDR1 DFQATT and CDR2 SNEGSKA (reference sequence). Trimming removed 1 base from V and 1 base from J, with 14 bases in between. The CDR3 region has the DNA TGCAGTGCTAGAGTATTAGCCTCTCTGGCCAAAAACATTCAGTACTTC. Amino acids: CSARVLASLAKNIQYF.

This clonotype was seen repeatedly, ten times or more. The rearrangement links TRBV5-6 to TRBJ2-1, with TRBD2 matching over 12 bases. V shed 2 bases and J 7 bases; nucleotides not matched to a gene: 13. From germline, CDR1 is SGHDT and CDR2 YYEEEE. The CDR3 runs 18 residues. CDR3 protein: CASSFSLAGGFKGNEQFF. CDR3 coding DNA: TGTGCCAGCAGCTTTTCACTAGCGGGAGGTTTCAAGGGAAATGAGCAGTTCTTC.

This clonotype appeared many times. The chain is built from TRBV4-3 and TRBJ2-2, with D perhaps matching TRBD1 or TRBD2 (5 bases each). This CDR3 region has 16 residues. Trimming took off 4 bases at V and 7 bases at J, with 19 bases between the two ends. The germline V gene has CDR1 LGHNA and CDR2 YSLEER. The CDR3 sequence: CASSPKPNGGGGELFF. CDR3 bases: TGCGCCAGCAGCCCCAAGCCTAATGGGGGTGGCGGGGAGCTGTTTTTT.